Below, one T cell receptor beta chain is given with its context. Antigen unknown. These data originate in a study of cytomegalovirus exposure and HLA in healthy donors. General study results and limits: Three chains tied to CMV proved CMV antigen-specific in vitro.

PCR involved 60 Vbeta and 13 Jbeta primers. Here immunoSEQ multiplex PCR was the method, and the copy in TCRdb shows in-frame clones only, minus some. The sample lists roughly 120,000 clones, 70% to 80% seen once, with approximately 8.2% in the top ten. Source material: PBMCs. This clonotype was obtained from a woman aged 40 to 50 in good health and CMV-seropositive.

CDR3 loop: CASSVVPAGVEQFF. The DNA of the CDR3 is TGTGCCAGCAGCGTAGTTCCAGCGGGGGTTGAGCAGTTCTTC. The chain couples TRBV9 to TRBJ2-1; the match to TRBD2 covers 8 bases. CDR3 size: 14 residues. With 0 bases clipped from V and 9 bases from J, the junction kept 5 bases outside the gene matches. Germline V gives CDR1 SGDLS, CDR2 YYNGEE. The variable domain in full, with the rest retrieved from reference TRBV9 and TRBJ2-1, is DSGVTQTPKHLITATGQRVTLRCSPRSGDLSVYWYQQSLDQGLQFLIQYYNGEERAKGNILERFSAQQFPDLHSELNLSSLELGDSALYFCASSVVPAGVEQFFGPGTRLTVL.